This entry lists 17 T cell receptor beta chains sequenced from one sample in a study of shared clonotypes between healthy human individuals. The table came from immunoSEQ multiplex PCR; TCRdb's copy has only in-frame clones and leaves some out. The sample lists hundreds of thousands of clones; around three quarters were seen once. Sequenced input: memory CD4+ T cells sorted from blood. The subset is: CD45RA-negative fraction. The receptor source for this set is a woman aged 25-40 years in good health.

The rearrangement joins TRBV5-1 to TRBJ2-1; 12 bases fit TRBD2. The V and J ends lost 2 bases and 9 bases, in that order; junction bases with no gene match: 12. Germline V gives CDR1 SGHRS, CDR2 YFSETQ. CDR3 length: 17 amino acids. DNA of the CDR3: TGCGCCAGCAGCTTACGAGATACTAGCGGGAGGAATCGTGAGCAGTTCTTC. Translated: CASSLRDTSGRNREQFF.

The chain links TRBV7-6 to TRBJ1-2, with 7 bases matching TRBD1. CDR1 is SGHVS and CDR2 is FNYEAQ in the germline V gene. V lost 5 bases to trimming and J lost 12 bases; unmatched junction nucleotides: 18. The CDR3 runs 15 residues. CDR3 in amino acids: CASSLIGQDGKLDTF. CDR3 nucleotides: TGTGCCAGCAGCCTTATTGGACAGGACGGCAAGTTGGACACCTTC.

Written as DNA, the CDR3 is TGTGCCAGCAGCTTAGTCACCTTAGCCAAAAACATTCAGTACTTC. Its protein product is CASSLVTLAKNIQYF. The chain couples TRBV7-2 to TRBJ2-4; D remains ambiguous. Germline CDR1 is SGHTA and CDR2 is FQGNSA. V was pared by 1 base and J by 0 bases, with 7 bases between. This CDR3 is 15 amino acids long.

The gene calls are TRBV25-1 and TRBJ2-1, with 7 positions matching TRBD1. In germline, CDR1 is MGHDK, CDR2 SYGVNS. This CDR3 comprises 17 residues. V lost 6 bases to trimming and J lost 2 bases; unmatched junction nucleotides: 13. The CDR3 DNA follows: TGTGCCAGCAGCGCAACTGCCCGACAGGGCGCCTACAATGAGCAGTTCTTC. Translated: CASSATARQGAYNEQFF.

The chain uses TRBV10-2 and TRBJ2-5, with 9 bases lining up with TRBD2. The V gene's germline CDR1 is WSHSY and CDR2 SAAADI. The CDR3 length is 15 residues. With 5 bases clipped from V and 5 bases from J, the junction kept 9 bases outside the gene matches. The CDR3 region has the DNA TGCGCCAGCAGTTCATTAGCGGGAGTCGGGGAGACCCAGTACTTC. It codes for CASSSLAGVGETQYF.

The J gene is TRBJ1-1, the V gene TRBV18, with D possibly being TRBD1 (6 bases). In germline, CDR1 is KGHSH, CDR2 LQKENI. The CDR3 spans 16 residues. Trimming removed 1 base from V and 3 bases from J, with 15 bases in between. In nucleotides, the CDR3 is TGTGCCAGCTCACCACTGTTGGGGGGCGGTGACACTGAAGCTTTCTTT. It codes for CASSPLLGGGDTEAFF.

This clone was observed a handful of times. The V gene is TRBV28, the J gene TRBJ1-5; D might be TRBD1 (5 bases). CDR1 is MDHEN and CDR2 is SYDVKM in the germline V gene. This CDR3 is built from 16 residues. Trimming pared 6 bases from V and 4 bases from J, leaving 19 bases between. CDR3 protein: CASRHMGTELNQPQHF. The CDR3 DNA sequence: TGTGCCAGCAGGCACATGGGGACGGAGTTAAATCAGCCCCAGCATTTT.

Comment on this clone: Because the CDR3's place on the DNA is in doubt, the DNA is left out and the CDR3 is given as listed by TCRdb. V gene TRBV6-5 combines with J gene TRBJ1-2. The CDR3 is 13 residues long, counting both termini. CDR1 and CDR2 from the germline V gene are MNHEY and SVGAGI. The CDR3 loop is CASSTSQTYGYTF.

This chain's CDR3 is CASSPVALAGDPEQFF. The CDR3 nucleotides are TGTGCCAGCAGCCCGGTGGCGCTAGCGGGAGATCCTGAGCAGTTCTTC. The chain is built from TRBV7-2 and TRBJ2-1, with 10 bases identical to TRBD2. The CDR3 sequence is 16 residues long. J was trimmed by 9 bases and V by 5 bases; bases with no gene match: 13. CDR1 and CDR2 from the germline V gene are SGHTA and FQGNSA.

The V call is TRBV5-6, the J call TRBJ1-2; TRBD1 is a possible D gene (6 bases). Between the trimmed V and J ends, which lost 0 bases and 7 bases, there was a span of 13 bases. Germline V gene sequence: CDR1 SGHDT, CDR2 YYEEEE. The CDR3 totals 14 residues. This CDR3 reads CASSLEGVGGGYTF. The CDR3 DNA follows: TGTGCCAGCAGCTTGGAGGGGGTTGGCGGTGGCTACACCTTC. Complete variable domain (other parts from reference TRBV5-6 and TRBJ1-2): DAGVTQSPTHLIKTRGQQVTLRCSPKSGHDTVSWYQQALGQGPQFIFQYYEEEERQRGNFPDRFSGHQFPNYSSELNVNALLLGDSALYLCASSLEGVGGGYTFGSGTRLTVV.

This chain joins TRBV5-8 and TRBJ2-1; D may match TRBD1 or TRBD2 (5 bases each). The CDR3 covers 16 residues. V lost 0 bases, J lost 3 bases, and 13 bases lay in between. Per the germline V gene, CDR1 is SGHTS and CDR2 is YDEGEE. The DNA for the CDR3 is TGTGCCAGCAGCTTGGCCGGGGCCCGTAGCTACAATGAGCAGTTCTTC. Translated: CASSLAGARSYNEQFF.

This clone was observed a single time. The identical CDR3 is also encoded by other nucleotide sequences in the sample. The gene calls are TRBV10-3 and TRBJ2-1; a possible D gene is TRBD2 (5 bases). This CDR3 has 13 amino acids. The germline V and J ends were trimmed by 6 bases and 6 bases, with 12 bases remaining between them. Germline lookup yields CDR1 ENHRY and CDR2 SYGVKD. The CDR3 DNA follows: TGTGCCATCAGGCTGGCGGGTAGCAATGAGCAGTTCTTC. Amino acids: CAIRLAGSNEQFF.

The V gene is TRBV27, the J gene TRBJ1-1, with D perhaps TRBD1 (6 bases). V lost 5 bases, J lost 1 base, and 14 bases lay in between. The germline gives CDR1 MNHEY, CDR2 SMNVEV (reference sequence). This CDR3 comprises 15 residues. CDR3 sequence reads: CASSPLQGPNTEAFF. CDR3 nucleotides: TGTGCCAGCAGTCCACTACAGGGACCGAACACTGAAGCTTTCTTT.

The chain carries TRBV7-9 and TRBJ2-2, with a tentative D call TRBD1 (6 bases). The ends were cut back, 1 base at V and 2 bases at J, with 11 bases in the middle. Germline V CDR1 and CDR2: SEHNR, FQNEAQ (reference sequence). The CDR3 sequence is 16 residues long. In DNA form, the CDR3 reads TGTGCCAGCAGCTTAGTAGGGGGAGTAAACACCGGGGAGCTGTTTTTT. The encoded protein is CASSLVGGVNTGELFF.

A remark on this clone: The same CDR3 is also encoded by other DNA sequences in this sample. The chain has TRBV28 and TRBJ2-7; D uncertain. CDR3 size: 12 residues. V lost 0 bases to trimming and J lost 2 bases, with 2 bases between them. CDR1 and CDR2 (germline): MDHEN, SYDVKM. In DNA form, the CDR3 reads TGTGCCAGCAGTTTATGGACCTACGAGCAGTACTTC. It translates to CASSLWTYEQYF.

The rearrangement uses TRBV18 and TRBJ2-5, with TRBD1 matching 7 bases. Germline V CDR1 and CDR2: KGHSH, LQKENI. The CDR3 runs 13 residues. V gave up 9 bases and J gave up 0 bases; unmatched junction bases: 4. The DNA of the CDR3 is TGTGCCAGTAGCGACAGGGACCAAGAGACCCAGTACTTC. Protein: CASSDRDQETQYF.

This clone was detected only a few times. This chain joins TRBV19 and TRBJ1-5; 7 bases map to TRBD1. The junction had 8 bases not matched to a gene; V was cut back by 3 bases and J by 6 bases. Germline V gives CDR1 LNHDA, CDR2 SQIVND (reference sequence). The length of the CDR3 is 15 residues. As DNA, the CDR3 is TGTGCCAGTAGTATCAGAGGGGGCGGCGGTCAGCCCCAGCATTTT. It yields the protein CASSIRGGGGQPQHF. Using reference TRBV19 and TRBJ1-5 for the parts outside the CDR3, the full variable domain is DGGITQSPKYLFRKEGQNVTLSCEQNLNHDAMYWYRQDPGQGLRLIYYSQIVNDFQKGDIAEGYSVSREKKESFPLTVTSAQKNPTAFYLCASSIRGGGGQPQHFGDGTRLSIL.